Sequencing of this TCR beta chain was carried out in a study of CD8 T cells in ankylosing spondylitis. Study outcomes and limitations: Some of these motif variants have turned up before, in reports on reactive arthritis synovial fluid and blood. Seven to nine highly homologous variants formed a TCR beta motif that appeared characteristic of ankylosing spondylitis blood.

Each TCR beta library was made by quantitative 5'-RACE that incorporated molecular barcodes. A single record per CDR3 protein comes from TCRdb applying MiXCR to the 5' RACE reads. This table has about 24,000 distinct CDR3 sequences, 10% to 15% appearing once. Deletions cut 4 bases from V and 4 bases from J, with 8 bases between. This CDR3 has 13 residues. This clonotype was seen many times. Its antigen is currently unknown. The receptor's source is a male donor with ankylosing spondylitis or in good health (not recorded which). The chain recombines TRBV12-3 or TRBV12-4 with TRBJ2-4; unclear D gene. Sequenced input: blood. The CDR3 DNA follows: TGTGCCAGCAGTTGGGCCGATAAAAACATTCAGTACTTC. Its translation is CASSWADKNIQYF.